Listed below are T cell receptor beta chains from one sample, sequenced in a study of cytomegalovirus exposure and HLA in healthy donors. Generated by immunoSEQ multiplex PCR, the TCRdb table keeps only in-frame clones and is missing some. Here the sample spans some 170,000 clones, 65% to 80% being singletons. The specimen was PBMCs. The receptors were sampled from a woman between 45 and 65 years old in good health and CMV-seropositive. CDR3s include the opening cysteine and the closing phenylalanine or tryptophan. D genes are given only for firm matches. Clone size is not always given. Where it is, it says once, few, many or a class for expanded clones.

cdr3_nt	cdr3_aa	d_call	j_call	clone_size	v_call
TGTGCCAGCAGTGACGGAGGAACCGGGACATCTTTGCGGGAGACCCAGTACTTC	CASSDGGTGTSLRETQYF	-	TRBJ2-5	few	TRBV6-1
TGCGCCAGCAGTGGAAGACAGGGGGCGGGAGCCGGGGAGCTGTTTTTT	CASSGRQGAGAGELFF	TRBD1	TRBJ2-2	-	TRBV10-2
TGTGCCAGTTTTACAAACCAGAGGACTGAAGCTTTCTTT	CASFTNQRTEAFF	-	TRBJ1-1	-	TRBV19
TGTGCCTGGGAGGGGGGGGCCCGGGAGACCCAGTACTTC	CAWEGGARETQYF	-	TRBJ2-5	once	TRBV30
TGTGCCAGCAGTTACCGGGACTCCTCCGGCGGAGCTTTCTTT	CASSYRDSSGGAFF	-	TRBJ1-1	-	TRBV6-5
TGCAGCGTTGAGGGACTAGCGGGGGTATACAATGAGCAGTTCTTC	CSVEGLAGVYNEQFF	TRBD2	TRBJ2-1	many	TRBV29-1
TGTGCCAGCAGCTTGGCCGAACAGACTAACAACTATGGCTACACCTTC	CASSLAEQTNNYGYTF	-	TRBJ1-2	-	TRBV5-5
TGTGCCAGCAGTTTCGATCGGACTGAAGCTTTCTTT	CASSFDRTEAFF	-	TRBJ1-1	-	TRBV6-6
TGTGCCAGCAGCTCGTTCCCAGGGCCTAAGCCCCAGCATTTT	CASSSFPGPKPQHF	-	TRBJ1-5	once	TRBV7-8
TGTGCCATCAGTGTGATCCAGGGGGACGAGCAGTACTTC	CAISVIQGDEQYF	TRBD1	TRBJ2-7	-	TRBV10-3
TGCAGCGTCCGCCTAGCGGGGGGAATTTCCTACAATGAGCAGTTCTTC	CSVRLAGGISYNEQFF	TRBD2	TRBJ2-1	-	TRBV29-1
TGTGCCAGCAGTGAAAACCAGCGGGGGCCCTACGAGCAGTACTTC	CASSENQRGPYEQYF	TRBD2	TRBJ2-7	once	TRBV2
TGCGCCAGCAGTGAGTCGTCGTCATTCGACCGGGTGTGGGAGCAGTACTTC	CASSESSSFDRVWEQYF	-	TRBJ2-7	few	TRBV10-2
TGTGCCAGCAGCTTAAGGGGGGACGCCTACAATGAGCAGTTCTTC	CASSLRGDAYNEQFF	-	TRBJ2-1	few	TRBV7-3
TGTGCCGTCACCCCAGGGGGCGGCTACACCTTC	CAVTPGGGYTF	TRBD1	TRBJ1-2	-	TRBV6-5
TGTGCCAGCAGCGGGACTAGCGGGGAGTACAATGAGCAGTTCTTC	CASSGTSGEYNEQFF	TRBD2	TRBJ2-1	-	TRBV9
TGCGCCAGCGGTCAGGGGTGGGAGACCCAGTACTTC	CASGQGWETQYF	-	TRBJ2-5	-	TRBV10-2
TGTGCCAGCAGCTTGTTTGCGGGGGGAGAGGCCCAGTACTTC	CASSLFAGGEAQYF	TRBD2	TRBJ2-5	few	TRBV5-6
TGTGCCAGCAGCTCAACGACCTACAGGGTAGGAGGCTACACCTTC	CASSSTTYRVGGYTF	-	TRBJ1-2	-	TRBV5-6
TGTGCCAGCAGCTTCCTCACTAGCGGGGGGGCCATGTACGAGCAGTACTTC	CASSFLTSGGAMYEQYF	TRBD2	TRBJ2-7	-	TRBV5-6
TGTGCCAGCAGCTACTGGGACGGCGGAGGGGAGCAGTACTTC	CASSYWDGGGEQYF	-	TRBJ2-7	-	TRBV7-2
TGTGCCAGTAGTATCCCTGCAGGGGCAGTCACTGAAGCTTTCTTT	CASSIPAGAVTEAFF	-	TRBJ1-1	once	TRBV19
TGTGCCAGCAGTGAATTTCGAATGGCAGGGGGAGGTGGCTACACCTTC	CASSEFRMAGGGGYTF	TRBD1	TRBJ1-2	-	TRBV25-1